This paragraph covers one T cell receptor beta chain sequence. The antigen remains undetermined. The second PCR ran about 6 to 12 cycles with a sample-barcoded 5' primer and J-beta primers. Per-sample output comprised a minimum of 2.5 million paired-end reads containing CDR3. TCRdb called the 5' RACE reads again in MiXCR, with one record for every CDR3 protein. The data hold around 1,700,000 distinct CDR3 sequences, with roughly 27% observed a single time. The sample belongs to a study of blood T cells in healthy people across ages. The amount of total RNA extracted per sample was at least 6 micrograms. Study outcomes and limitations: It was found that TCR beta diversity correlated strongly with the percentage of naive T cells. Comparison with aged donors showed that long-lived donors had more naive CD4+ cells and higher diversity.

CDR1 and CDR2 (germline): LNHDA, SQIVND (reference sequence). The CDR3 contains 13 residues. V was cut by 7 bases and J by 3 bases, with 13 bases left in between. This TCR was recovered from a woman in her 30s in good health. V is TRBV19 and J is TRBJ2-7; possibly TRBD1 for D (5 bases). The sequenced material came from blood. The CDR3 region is CASTGSPHYEQYF. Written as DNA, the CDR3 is TGTGCCAGTACAGGGTCCCCACACTACGAGCAGTACTTC.